The 16 T cell receptor beta chains below all came from one sample that was sequenced in a study of CD8+ T cells in alopecia areata. TCR sequencing used cDNA made by reverse transcription of extracted RNA. Clones were read by immunoSEQ multiplex PCR, and TCRdb kept only the in-frame ones, dropping some. The sample records 160,000 or so clones, about 72% being singletons. This sample comprised CD8+ T cells sorted from blood, obtained at week 0. All receptors come from a human donor with alopecia areata.

The V call is TRBV9, the J call TRBJ2-1; a weak D match, TRBD1 (6 bases). Germline V gene lookup returns CDR1 SGDLS and CDR2 YYNGEE. Between the trimmed V and J ends, which lost 2 bases and 1 base, there was a span of 19 bases. The CDR3 covers 18 residues. The CDR3 region is CASSVVGASGLSYNEQFF. The CDR3 DNA sequence: TGTGCCAGCAGCGTCGTGGGGGCGTCAGGATTATCCTACAATGAGCAGTTCTTC.

The chain carries TRBV4-1 and TRBJ1-1, with TRBD1 identical over 10 bases. The V gene end was trimmed by 0 bases and the J gene end by 4 bases; junction bases not matched to a gene: 5. The germline gives CDR1 MGHRA, CDR2 YSYEKL. The CDR3 is 16 amino acids. The CDR3 nucleotides are TGCGCCAGCAGCCAAGAGCGGTGGGACAGGGGCACTGAAGCTTTCTTT. As protein: CASSQERWDRGTEAFF.

The chain links TRBV6-5 to TRBJ2-7; D unclear. The CDR3 totals 11 residues. V was cut by 6 bases and J by 3 bases, with 6 bases left in between. Germline assignment: CDR1 MNHEY and CDR2 SVGAGI. CDR3 loop: CASSQNYEQYF. CDR3 DNA sequence: TGTGCCAGCAGCCAAAACTACGAGCAGTACTTC.

This clone was detected only a few times. V is TRBV27 and J is TRBJ2-5; 7 bases are shared with TRBD2. V shed 3 bases and J 7 bases; nucleotides not matched to a gene: 5. This CDR3 region has 13 residues. Germline CDR1 MNHEY, CDR2 SMNVEV (reference sequence). The CDR3 region is CASSLREGRTQYF. The CDR3 DNA follows: TGTGCCAGCAGTTTGAGGGAGGGGCGGACCCAGTACTTC.

The CDR3, as DNA: TGTGCCAGCAGCTCATGGACAGAAGGGCCCCAAGAGACCCAGTACTTC. Protein sequence: CASSSWTEGPQETQYF. The chain links TRBV7-9 to TRBJ2-5; maybe TRBD1 (6 bases). V lost 4 bases and J lost 1, with 16 bases in between. Looked up from germline, CDR1 is SEHNR and CDR2 is FQNEAQ (reference sequence). The length of the CDR3 is 16 residues.

This chain joins TRBV20-1 and TRBJ1-5; D not resolved. Germline CDR1 reads DFQATT; CDR2 reads SNEGSKA (reference sequence). V was pared by 6 bases and J by 7 bases, with 7 bases between. This CDR3 is 10 amino acids long. DNA for the CDR3: TGCAGTGCCCATTTGCAGCCCCAGCATTTT. Its translation: CSAHLQPQHF.

The chain has TRBV29-1 and TRBJ1-4; a possible D gene is TRBD1 (5 bases). Trimming removed 6 bases from V and 4 bases from J, with 12 bases in between. Per germline, CDR1 SQVTM and CDR2 ANQGSEA. This CDR3 is built from 13 residues. The CDR3 protein is CSVYIGGNEKLFF. CDR3 nucleotides: TGCAGCGTCTACATTGGGGGTAATGAAAAACTGTTTTTT. The full variable domain, in which reference TRBV29-1 and TRBJ1-4 provide the parts outside the CDR3, is SAVISQKPSRDICQRGTSLTIQCQVDSQVTMMFWYRQQPGQSLTLIATANQGSEATYESGFVIDKFPISRPNLTFSTLTVSNMSPEDSSIYLCSVYIGGNEKLFFGSGTQLSVL.

Note on this clone: Other DNA sequences of this sample code for an identical CDR3. The CDR3 region has the DNA TGCAGCGGAGGACGCATGAACACTGAAGCTTTCTTT. It encodes CSGGRMNTEAFF. This chain links TRBV29-1 with TRBJ1-1; D gene uncertain. This CDR3 comprises 12 residues. CDR1 SQVTM and CDR2 ANQGSEA come from the germline V gene. V lost 7 bases and J lost 0, with 9 bases in between.

This clone was seen more than once but under ten times. This chain connects TRBV29-1 to TRBJ2-2; 8 bases agree with TRBD2. The CDR3 runs to 16 residues. The germline V gene encodes CDR1 SQVTM and CDR2 ANQGSEA. Trimming took 7 bases from V and 0 from J; bases not matched to a gene: 10. The CDR3 bases are TGCAGCGCCCGGGGGGGCATCCTGGCGAACACCGGGGAGCTGTTTTTT. Translating it yields CSARGGILANTGELFF.

The chain is built from TRBV12-5 and TRBJ2-1, with D uncertain. Trimming took off 5 bases at V and 0 bases at J, with 23 bases between the two ends. CDR3 length equals 19 residues. Germline V lookup: CDR1 LGHNT, CDR2 FRNRAP. The CDR3 region has the DNA TGTGCTAGTGGTGCATCCTCAAATGGAGCTACCCGCTCCTACAATGAGCAGTTCTTC. Its protein product is CASGASSNGATRSYNEQFF. Using reference TRBV12-5 and TRBJ2-1 for the parts outside the CDR3, the full variable domain is DARVTQTPRHKVTEMGQEVTMRCQPILGHNTVFWYRQTMMQGLELLAYFRNRAPLDDSGMPKDRFSAEMPDATLATLKIQPSEPRDSAVYFCASGASSNGATRSYNEQFFGPGTRLTVL.

This chain uses TRBV5-1 with TRBJ1-2; D not certain. The germline V gene has CDR1 SGHRS and CDR2 YFSETQ. V was shortened by 2 bases and J by 8 bases, with 19 bases between the two germline ends. This CDR3 spans 15 amino acids. In nucleotides, the CDR3 is TGCGCCAGCAGCTTCGGTGACGGCCTCCTATTCGGCTACACCTTC. It is translated as CASSFGDGLLFGYTF.

V is TRBV5-1 and J is TRBJ2-1; TRBD2 might be the D (5 bases). The CDR3 is 15 amino acids. Germline CDR1 reads SGHRS; CDR2 reads YFSETQ. The ends were cut back, 5 bases at V and 8 bases at J, with 20 bases in the middle. CDR3 bases: TGCGCCAGCAGTCCAGAGGACTGGAAAAGCGATGAGCAGTTCTTC. Translation: CASSPEDWKSDEQFF.

V gene TRBV6-6 combines with J gene TRBJ1-6; 9 bases fit TRBD1. V lost 6 bases, J lost 5 bases, and 5 bases stayed unmatched. This CDR3 region has 15 residues. In germline, CDR1 is MNHNY, CDR2 SVGAGI (reference sequence). The chain's CDR3 is CASRAGTGNNSPLHF. The CDR3 DNA sequence: TGTGCCAGCAGGGCCGGGACAGGGAATAATTCACCCCTCCACTTT.

This clone was seen a few times. The chain carries TRBV6-5 and TRBJ2-2; D gene uncertain. V lost 5 bases to trimming and J lost 7 bases, with 11 bases between them. This CDR3 region has 13 residues. The germline CDR1 and CDR2 sequences are MNHEY and SVGAGI. The CDR3 sequence is CASSLKGGGELFF. In DNA, the CDR3 is TGTGCCAGCAGTCTAAAGGGTGGCGGGGAGCTGTTTTTT.

V is TRBV6-1 and J is TRBJ2-7, with a weak D call TRBD1 (6 bases). From germline, CDR1 is MNHNS and CDR2 SASEGT. Between the trimmed V and J ends, which lost 4 bases and 6 bases, there was a span of 13 bases. This CDR3 is built from 13 residues. As DNA, the CDR3 is TGTGCCAGCAGTGTCATTACAGGGCTCGAGCAGTACTTC. This sequence encodes CASSVITGLEQYF.

The rearrangement uses TRBV4-1 and TRBJ2-5; 10 nucleotides align to TRBD2. The V gene end was trimmed by 1 base and the J gene end by 7 bases; junction bases not matched to a gene: 27. This CDR3 spans 22 amino acids. Germline V gene data show CDR1 as MGHRA and CDR2 as YSYEKL. CDR3 region: CASSQGGTPGLANPRAEGTQYF. The CDR3 region has the DNA TGCGCCAGCAGCCAAGGGGGAACTCCGGGACTAGCGAATCCCCGGGCCGAGGGGACCCAGTACTTC.